Presented here are 11 T cell receptor beta chains from one specimen sequenced in a study of T cells in Graves' hyperthyroidism and ophthalmopathy. Using RNA transcripts as the source, TCR beta CDR3 regions were amplified. HTBI primers were used for first-round RT-PCR of the TCR CDR3. Via MiXCR, TCRdb re-called the multiplex PCR reads, giving one row per CDR3 protein. The sample lists about 640,000 distinct CDR3 sequences, roughly 20% occurring once. The sequenced sample consisted of blood. Receptor source: a man aged 25-45 years with Graves' ophthalmopathy.

The CDR3 is CASSSTRTGNQETQYF. The CDR3 DNA sequence: TGTGCCAGCAGCTCCACTCGGACAGGGAACCAAGAGACCCAGTACTTC. This rearrangement joins TRBV3-1 to TRBJ2-5, with 8 bases aligning to TRBD1. Germline CDR1 LGHDT, CDR2 YNNKEL (reference sequence). Trimming cost V 5 bases and J 0 bases; bases outside gene matches: 8. The CDR3 covers 16 residues.

In its sample, this clonotype was seen many times. The chain is built from TRBV12-3 or TRBV12-4 and TRBJ2-1; TRBD1 agrees at 9 bases. There are 13 residues in the CDR3. J lost 8 bases, V lost 7 bases, and 6 bases had no gene match. As DNA, the CDR3 is TGTGCCAGCACTCGGGACAGGGTACATGAGCAGTTCTTC. Its translation: CASTRDRVHEQFF.

The table lists this clonotype with many counts. The chain employs TRBV20-1 and TRBJ1-2, with D perhaps TRBD1 (5 bases). Trimming stripped 0 bases from V and 2 bases from J, with 10 bases between. Germline CDR1 and CDR2: DFQATT and SNEGSKA (reference sequence). CDR3 length: 14 amino acids. The CDR3 sequence: CSARDDSSNYGYTF. The CDR3 DNA reads as TGCAGTGCTAGAGACGACAGTTCGAACTATGGCTACACCTTC.

At least ten counts were recorded for this clonotype. The chain couples TRBV11-2 to TRBJ2-3; D is unclear. V was pared by 1 base and J by 2 bases, with 16 bases between. There are 17 residues in the CDR3. Per the germline V gene, CDR1 is SGHAT and CDR2 is FQNNGV. The CDR3 nucleotides are TGTGCCAGCAGCTTAGGTGGTCCCCTAAGTACCACAGATACGCAGTATTTT. Amino acids: CASSLGGPLSTTDTQYF.

This clonotype was seen only a few times. This chain uses TRBV11-2 with TRBJ1-2, with 7 positions matching TRBD1. The length of the CDR3 is 15 residues. The germline V gene encodes CDR1 SGHAT and CDR2 FQNNGV. V shed 5 bases and J 3 bases; nucleotides not matched to a gene: 9. The CDR3 loop is CASSPRLQGDYGYTF. The CDR3 DNA sequence: TGTGCCAGCAGCCCGAGACTCCAGGGGGACTATGGCTACACCTTC.

This clonotype appeared a few times. It may be a read error: a sequence one base away is much more abundant. The chain links TRBV7-2 to TRBJ2-7; no clear D gene. Looked up from germline, CDR1 is SGHTA and CDR2 is FQGNSA. CDR3 size: 12 residues. The CDR3 loop reads CASGLVAYEQYF. The CDR3 DNA sequence: TGTGCCAGCGGCTTAGTTGCCTACGAGCAGTACTTC.

The rearrangement links TRBV7-6 to TRBJ2-7; 12 nucleotides match TRBD2. Germline-derived CDR1 and CDR2 are SGHVS and FNYEAQ. J gave up 7 bases and V 3 bases, and 10 bases lay outside the gene matches. The CDR3 runs to 16 residues. The CDR3 sequence is CASSFSTSGSDREQYF. As DNA, the CDR3 is TGTGCCAGCAGCTTCTCGACTAGCGGGAGTGATAGGGAGCAGTACTTC.

This clonotype was seen repeatedly, ten times or more. The rearrangement joins TRBV3-1 to TRBJ1-5, with 9 positions matching TRBD1. J gave up 7 bases and V 4 bases, and 5 bases lay outside the gene matches. The length of the CDR3 is 14 residues. CDR1 LGHDT and CDR2 YNNKEL come from the germline V gene (reference sequence). As DNA, the CDR3 is TGTGCCAGCAGCCCCACAGGGGGCCGGCAGCCCCAGCATTTT. As protein: CASSPTGGRQPQHF.

The rearrangement joins TRBV20-1 to TRBJ2-7; TRBD2 might be the D (6 bases). Germline lookup yields CDR1 DFQATT and CDR2 SNEGSKA (reference sequence). CDR3 size: 13 residues. The V gene lost 3 bases and the J gene lost 6 bases, with 15 bases spanning the gap. CDR3 sequence (DNA): TGCAGTGCTAGTCCCCCGGGAGAGTCCGAGCAGTACTTC. Translation gives CSASPPGESEQYF.

This clonotype was detected many times. V gene TRBV6-1 combines with J gene TRBJ1-1, with D hard to call. CDR1 is MNHNS, CDR2 SASEGT, per germline. Trimming removed 1 base at V and 4 bases at J, with 13 bases between. This CDR3 is 15 amino acids long. CDR3: CASSEEGGSITEAFF. In nucleotides, the CDR3 is TGTGCCAGCAGTGAAGAAGGTGGCAGCATCACTGAAGCTTTCTTT.

This clonotype was detected ten times or more. CDR3 bases: TGTGCCAGCAGTGGCGTCTCCTACGAGCAGTACTTC. This translates into CASSGVSYEQYF. The chain joins TRBV6-1 to TRBJ2-7; no firm D call. The CDR3 length is 12 residues. The germline CDR1 and CDR2 sequences are MNHNS and SASEGT. V was shortened by 4 bases and J by 0 bases, with 4 bases between the two germline ends.